This is a list of T cell receptor beta chains from one sample in a study of cytomegalovirus exposure and HLA in healthy donors. Method: immunoSEQ multiplex PCR; TCRdb's copy keeps in-frame clones and lacks some. The sample consists of over 110,000 clones, approximately 84% of them appearing once. Sequencing input: PBMCs. These receptors came from a woman in her fifties or sixties in good health and CMV-seropositive. Both conserved end residues are part of each CDR3. The order of the fields is D gene, J gene, clone size, V gene, CDR3 protein, CDR3 DNA. D genes are given only for firm matches. Only part of the rows carry a size: once, few, many, or a class if the clone is expanded.

D: -
J: TRBJ2-3
size: -
V: TRBV7-9
CDR3: CASSPKGASTDTQYF
DNA: TGTGCCAGCAGCCCGAAAGGGGCTAGCACAGATACGCAGTATTTT

D: TRBD1
J: TRBJ2-7
size: -
V: TRBV5-1
CDR3: CASRLTDRDHEQYF
DNA: TGCGCCAGCCGCCTTACTGACAGGGACCACGAGCAGTACTTC

D: -
J: TRBJ1-3
size: -
V: TRBV11-2
CDR3: CASSLEGGWVSGNTIYF
DNA: TGTGCCAGCAGCTTAGAGGGAGGATGGGTCTCTGGAAACACCATATATTTT

D: -
J: TRBJ2-3
size: -
V: TRBV5-6
CDR3: CASSLQGGEYF
DNA: TGTGCCAGCAGCTTACAGGGGGGGGAGTATTTT

D: -
J: TRBJ1-2
size: -
V: TRBV18
CDR3: CASSPSSYLSGYTF
DNA: TGTGCCAGCTCACCGTCGAGCTACCTTTCTGGCTACACCTTC

D: TRBD2
J: TRBJ2-4
size: -
V: TRBV28
CDR3: CASTLTSGALAKNIQYF
DNA: TGTGCCAGCACCCTGACTAGCGGGGCACTAGCCAAAAACATTCAGTACTTC

D: -
J: TRBJ2-7
size: once
V: TRBV7-9
CDR3: CASSLGSAVQYF
DNA: TGTGCCAGCAGCTTAGGGTCCGCGGTGCAGTACTTC

D: -
J: TRBJ1-2
size: few
V: TRBV7-2
CDR3: CASSLVPTVNYGYTF
DNA: TGTGCCAGCAGCTTGGTTCCGACAGTTAACTATGGCTACACCTTC

D: -
J: TRBJ1-2
size: -
V: TRBV7-2
CDR3: CASSLQGGVDYGYTF
DNA: TGTGCCAGCAGCCTTCAGGGAGGGGTCGACTATGGCTACACCTTC

D: TRBD1
J: TRBJ1-1
size: -
V: TRBV28
CDR3: CASIGVDRGLTEAFF
DNA: TGTGCCAGCATCGGGGTTGACAGGGGGCTTACTGAAGCTTTCTTT

D: TRBD1
J: TRBJ2-7
size: -
V: TRBV18
CDR3: CASSRGQGIYEQYF
DNA: TGTGCCAGCTCACGAGGACAGGGAATCTACGAGCAGTACTTC

D: -
J: TRBJ1-2
size: -
V: TRBV28
CDR3: CASSLAGDYGYTF
DNA: TGTGCCAGCAGTTTAGCAGGGGACTATGGCTACACCTTC

D: -
J: TRBJ2-6
size: -
V: TRBV5-6
CDR3: CASSWKPGHENSGANVLTF
DNA: TGTGCCAGCAGCTGGAAACCGGGACACGAAAACTCTGGGGCCAACGTCCTGACTTTC

D: -
J: TRBJ2-7
size: -
V: TRBV4-1
CDR3: CASSQPEAREQYF
DNA: TGCGCCAGCAGCCAGCCGGAGGCGAGGGAGCAGTACTTC

D: -
J: TRBJ2-3
size: -
V: TRBV27
CDR3: CASSGGRGYTQYF
DNA: TGTGCCAGCTCTGGGGGGAGGGGGTATACGCAGTATTTT

D: -
J: TRBJ2-7
size: -
V: TRBV11-3
CDR3: CASSLGGEETHEQYF
DNA: TGTGCCAGCAGCTTAGGTGGAGAGGAAACACACGAGCAGTACTTC

D: -
J: TRBJ2-3
size: -
V: TRBV30
CDR3: CAWSVGAIPTDTQYF
DNA: TGTGCCTGGAGTGTGGGGGCTATTCCCACAGATACGCAGTATTTT

D: -
J: TRBJ1-1
size: -
V: TRBV11-1
CDR3: CASSLWSETEAFF
DNA: TGTGCCAGCAGCTTATGGTCAGAAACTGAAGCTTTCTTT